One T cell receptor (beta chain) is described in this entry. The CDR3 is 14 residues long. Deletions cut 4 bases from V and 4 bases from J, with 11 bases between. Looked up from germline, CDR1 is SNHLY and CDR2 is FYNNEI. Authors' analysis steps: Reference gene primer amplification gave nucleated cell count estimates. Clones were read by immunoSEQ multiplex PCR, and TCRdb kept only the in-frame ones, dropping some. D and trimming were read from the DNA, whereas the V and J calls and clone size are those reported in that table. Here the sample spans over 130,000 clones, about nine tenths being singletons. This sample is part of a study of blood T cell repertoires in COVID-19. On the study more broadly: Acute-phase and convalescent COVID-19 samples originated in the United States, Italy and Spain. PBMCs, B-cell-depleted T cells, or T cells were the source of the cDNA or gDNA that made up the material.

The TCR originated in a human donor in a cohort sampled during active COVID-19. This chain joins TRBV2 and TRBJ2-1; D perhaps matches TRBD2 (6 bases). Source material: peripheral blood. CDR3: CASSAASVYNEQFF. CDR3 bases: TGTGCCAGCAGTGCTGCTAGCGTTTACAATGAGCAGTTCTTC.